This T cell receptor beta chain was documented in a study of tissue T cells after allogeneic stem cell transplantation. Study-wide results and caveats: Shared clones across patients were few; motif clustering revealed tissue-specific shared signatures. Anatomically similar tissues had similar TCR repertoires within each patient.

This CDR3 region has 15 residues. Germline V lookup: CDR1 MNHDT, CDR2 YYDKIL. V was cut by 0 bases and J by 6 bases, with 14 bases left in between. Using immunoSEQ multiplex PCR, the repertoire was profiled, and TCRdb retains in-frame clones only, with some absent. The sample records 48,000 or so clones, 73% being singletons. Comments on this clone: Its antigen is still unknown. Any gene name here is a mouse gene name. The CDR3 end is not reached by the read, which stops 1 residue before it; the germline J gene fills it in.

This clonotype originated in a pool of C57BL/6 mice in good health. The sequenced material came from sorted cells pooled from one or two spleens. The gene calls are TRBV17 and TRBJ1-1, with D possibly being TRBD1 (5 bases). The part of the CDR3 DNA that was read is TGTGCTAGCAGTAGAGATCCGCAGGGTGGGGCAGAAGTCTTC. It yields the protein CASSRDPQGGAEVF. In full, the CDR3 is CASSRDPQGGAEVFF.